The 14 T cell receptor beta chains listed next were all sequenced from one sample in a study of CD8+CD57+ T cells in acquired aplastic anemia. Patients selected for sequencing had displayed CD8+CD57+ cell expansion by flow cytometry. CDR3 and TCR beta VDJ profiling relied on genomic DNA as the template. TCRdb analysed the reads with MiXCR anew, one entry per CDR3 protein. The table includes approximately 100,000 distinct CDR3 sequences, 55% to 70% detected once. What was sequenced was sorted CD4+, CD8+, or CD8+CD57+ T cells (not recorded which) from PBMCs. The origin of the receptors is a human donor with aplastic anemia.

This sequence joins TRBV12-5 and TRBJ1-2, with TRBD1 matching over 8 bases. This CDR3 contains 12 residues. Looked up from germline, CDR1 is LGHNT and CDR2 is FRNRAP. J was trimmed by 10 bases and V by 5 bases; bases with no gene match: 6. The CDR3 loop reads CASGIGQGPYTF. The CDR3 DNA is TGTGCTAGTGGTATAGGACAGGGTCCCTACACCTTC.

The CDR3, as DNA: TGCAGTGCTAGAGATCATAGGAACTATGGCTACACCTTC. It specifies CSARDHRNYGYTF. This sequence joins TRBV20-1 and TRBJ1-2; no clear D. The CDR3 covers 13 residues. V lost 0 bases, J lost 2 bases, and 7 bases lay in between. CDR1 DFQATT and CDR2 SNEGSKA come from the germline V gene (reference sequence).

The chain couples TRBV2 to TRBJ2-3; TRBD1 is a possible D gene (7 bases). This CDR3 comprises 15 residues. The ends were cut back, 4 bases at V and 0 bases at J, with 11 bases in the middle. Germline V gene sequence: CDR1 SNHLY, CDR2 FYNNEI. As DNA, the CDR3 is TGTGCCAGCAGTGGCGGGACAGCTAGCACAGATACGCAGTATTTT. Translated: CASSGGTASTDTQYF.

With regard to this clonotype: The missing conserved phenylalanine or tryptophan at the end of this CDR3 makes a read error likely. This chain links TRBV3-1 with TRBJ2-7; 7 positions agree with TRBD1. V shed 1 base and J 4 bases; nucleotides not matched to a gene: 7. The CDR3 is 15 residues long. Germline V lookup: CDR1 LGHDT, CDR2 YNNKEL (reference sequence). The CDR3: CASSQADRRPYEQYS. DNA for the CDR3: TGTGCCAGCAGCCAAGCGGACAGGAGGCCTTACGAGCAGTACTCC.

This chain connects TRBV19 to TRBJ1-4, with D possibly being TRBD1 (6 bases). CDR1 is LNHDA, CDR2 SQIVND, per germline (reference sequence). The V end was cut by 10 bases, the J end by 6 bases, with 21 bases between. The CDR3 loop spans 15 amino acids. CDR3 sequence (DNA): TGTGCCACCGTATCGGTGGGGGGGCAGCATGAAAAACTGTTTTTT. Protein sequence: CATVSVGGQHEKLFF.

The chain is built from TRBV15 and TRBJ2-7; tentatively, D is TRBD1 (6 bases). This CDR3 comprises 11 residues. Germline CDR1 is LNHNV and CDR2 is YYDKDF (reference sequence). The V and J ends lost 5 bases and 6 bases respectively, with 8 bases between them. The CDR3 spells CATSGGLEQYF. CDR3 DNA sequence: TGTGCCACCAGCGGGGGCCTCGAGCAGTACTTC.

This rearrangement joins TRBV24-1 to TRBJ2-1; D may be TRBD2 (6 bases). The CDR3 consists of 12 residues. The germline gives CDR1 KGHDR, CDR2 SFDVKD. The germline V and J ends were trimmed by 3 bases and 10 bases, with 9 bases remaining between them. CDR3 residues: CATSDGGGEQFF. The CDR3, as DNA: TGTGCCACCAGTGATGGGGGAGGCGAGCAGTTCTTC.

The chain joins TRBV29-1 to TRBJ1-1, with D hard to call. CDR1 and CDR2 from the germline V gene are SQVTM and ANQGSEA. The CDR3 spans 13 residues. Trimming took off 6 bases at V and 0 bases at J, with 11 bases between the two ends. CDR3 sequence reads: CSVTSPMNTEAFF. CDR3 coding DNA: TGCAGCGTAACATCGCCCATGAACACTGAAGCTTTCTTT.

This clonotype was detected ten times or more. The chain couples TRBV6-1 to TRBJ1-2, with TRBD1 matching over 9 bases. CDR1 MNHNS and CDR2 SASEGT come from the germline V gene. Trimming took 8 bases from V and 5 from J; bases not matched to a gene: 9. CDR3 size: 14 residues. CDR3 in amino acids: CASGNRDRVYGYTF. CDR3 nucleotides: TGTGCCAGCGGAAACCGGGACAGGGTTTATGGCTACACCTTC.

This chain joins TRBV6-2 or TRBV6-3 and TRBJ1-5; tentative D call: TRBD1 (6 bases). Germline V gene data show CDR1 as MNHEY and CDR2 as SVGEGT. This CDR3 is 16 amino acids long. The V gene lost 2 bases and the J gene lost 1 base, with 12 bases spanning the gap. The CDR3 nucleotides are TGTGCCAGCAGTTACCCGGTAACAGGGAGCAATCAGCCCCAGCATTTT. Translation: CASSYPVTGSNQPQHF.

The chain links TRBV2 to TRBJ2-7; TRBD1 aligns across 9 bases. Trimming at V came to 7 bases and at J to 7 bases, leaving 8 bases not matched to a gene. Germline lookup yields CDR1 SNHLY and CDR2 FYNNEI. CDR3 length: 13 residues. CDR3 loop: CASKGQGLGEQYF. CDR3 coding DNA: TGTGCCAGCAAGGGACAGGGTTTAGGGGAGCAGTACTTC.

The chain recombines TRBV7-9 with TRBJ2-7; the match to TRBD2 covers 7 bases. The CDR3 contains 14 residues. Germline CDR1 SEHNR, CDR2 FQNEAQ (reference sequence). The junction had 10 bases not matched to a gene; V was cut back by 8 bases and J by 3 bases. The CDR3 DNA reads TGTGCCAGCGGCTCCCAGGGAGGGATCTACGAGCAGTACTTC. Translation: CASGSQGGIYEQYF.

In this sample, this clonotype turned up once. The chain has TRBV5-6 and TRBJ2-1, with 7 bases matching TRBD1. Germline V gene sequence: CDR1 SGHDT, CDR2 YYEEEE. CDR3 length equals 13 residues. J lost 8 bases, V lost 4 bases, and 6 bases had no gene match. The CDR3 DNA reads as TGTGCCAGCAGCCCGAGGGGGCGCGATGAGCAGTTCTTC. This gives the protein CASSPRGRDEQFF.

This clonotype was counted ten times or more. A much bigger clone sits one base away, suggesting this may be a read error. V usage is TRBV7-3 and J usage is TRBJ2-5; D ambiguous. The germline CDR1 and CDR2 sequences are SGHTA and FQGTGA. This CDR3 contains 11 residues. Trimming removed 4 bases at V and 7 bases at J, with 7 bases between. The CDR3 protein is CASSSPGTQYF. CDR3 coding DNA: TGTGCCAGCAGCTCTCCCGGGACCCAGTACTTC.